This passage covers 30 T cell receptor beta chains from one sample sequenced in a study of radiotherapy plus CTLA-4 blockade in lung cancer. TCRdb keeps only in-frame clones here, not all; method: immunoSEQ multiplex PCR. This sample carries approximately 100,000 clones, roughly 80% of them seen once, and the ten largest clones take about 3.5%. The starting material was peripheral blood, obtained from a patient treated with radiotherapy plus ipilimumab. The receptor set was obtained from a human donor with non-small cell lung cancer who had a partial response to radiotherapy plus ipilimumab.

CDR3 in amino acids: CASSLAGVNTGELFF. In nucleotides, the CDR3 is TGTGCCAGCAGTTTAGCCGGAGTGAACACCGGGGAGCTGTTTTTT. The chain has TRBV28 and TRBJ2-2, with D uncertain. Trimming pared 2 bases from V and 1 base from J, leaving 8 bases between. Germline CDR1 MDHEN, CDR2 SYDVKM. The CDR3 sequence is 15 residues long. The full variable domain, in which reference TRBV28 and TRBJ2-2 provide the parts outside the CDR3, is DVKVTQSSRYLVKRTGEKVFLECVQDMDHENMFWYRQDPGLGLRLIYFSYDVKMKEKGDIPEGYSVSREKKERFSLILESASTNQTSMYLCASSLAGVNTGELFFGEGSRLTVL.

The chain recombines TRBV11-2 with TRBJ2-3; TRBD2 is a possible D gene (6 bases). Germline V gene sequence: CDR1 SGHAT, CDR2 FQNNGV. The V end was cut by 3 bases, the J end by 0 bases, with 10 bases between. This CDR3 has 15 residues. The CDR3 coding sequence is TGTGCCAGCAGCTTTGCGGGATCTAGCACAGATACGCAGTATTTT. Translating it yields CASSFAGSSTDTQYF.

The CDR3 reads CASSLAGTNTGELFF. DNA of the CDR3: TGTGCCAGCAGCTTAGCCGGGACTAACACCGGGGAGCTGTTTTTT. This chain links TRBV7-9 with TRBJ2-2, with a possible D match to TRBD2 (6 bases). The V end lost 0 bases, the J end lost 2 bases, and 7 bases lay between the germline ends. The CDR3 is made up of 15 amino acids. Germline loops: CDR1 SEHNR, CDR2 FQNEAQ (reference sequence).

In its sample, this clone was seen once. The rearrangement uses TRBV6-6 and TRBJ2-7; 16 nucleotides line up with TRBD2. This CDR3 spans 16 amino acids. Losses at the gene ends were 5 bases for V and 6 bases for J; bases not matched to a gene: 7. From germline, CDR1 is MNHNY and CDR2 SVGAGI (reference sequence). The CDR3 sequence is CASSPGLAGGPAEQYF. CDR3 in DNA: TGTGCCAGCAGTCCGGGACTAGCGGGAGGGCCCGCCGAGCAGTACTTC.

V and J are TRBV7-3 and TRBJ1-2; perhaps TRBD1 as D (6 bases). CDR1 and CDR2 (germline): SGHTA, FQGTGA. V was cut by 2 bases and J by 6 bases, with 13 bases left in between. CDR3 length: 14 residues. For the CDR3, the DNA is TGTGCCAGCAGCTTATCGCGGAAGGGGGATGGCTACACCTTC. Its translation is CASSLSRKGDGYTF.

The chain is built from TRBV5-6 and TRBJ2-1; 12 nucleotides line up with TRBD2. V was clipped by 2 bases and J by 4 bases; unmatched bases: 7. The CDR3 has 17 amino acids. CDR1 is SGHDT, CDR2 YYEEEE, per germline. The CDR3 nucleotides are TGTGCCAGCAGCTTTAGGACTAGCGGGAATAAGTACAATGAGCAGTTCTTC. Its translation: CASSFRTSGNKYNEQFF.

The gene calls are TRBV4-1 and TRBJ2-5; D perhaps matches TRBD1 (5 bases). Trimming shortened V by 3 bases and J by 2 bases, and 13 bases separated the two germline ends. Germline-derived CDR1 and CDR2 are MGHRA and YSYEKL. CDR3 size: 15 residues. The CDR3 DNA is TGCGCCAGCAGCCAGCCCGACAGAAATCAAGAGACCCAGTACTTC. It yields the protein CASSQPDRNQETQYF.

Here the CDR3 DNA reads TGTGCCATCAGTGATTCACAAGGGGCGAGCACCGGGGAGCTGTTTTTT. It translates to CAISDSQGASTGELFF. V and J are TRBV10-3 and TRBJ2-2; a possible D gene is TRBD1 (5 bases). The CDR3 has 16 amino acids. V was shortened by 3 bases and J by 4 bases, with 15 bases between the two germline ends. From germline, CDR1 is ENHRY and CDR2 SYGVKD.

The chain has TRBV25-1 and TRBJ1-2, with D uncertain. Germline lookup yields CDR1 MGHDK and CDR2 SYGVNS. Deletions cut 2 bases from V and 8 bases from J, with 12 bases between. The CDR3 loop spans 13 amino acids. CDR3 nucleotide sequence: TGTGCCAGCAGTGAAGGCAGGCCACGCGGCTACACCTTC. Encoded protein: CASSEGRPRGYTF.

The genes are TRBV27 and TRBJ2-5, with D possibly TRBD1 on 5 matching bases. V was cut by 7 bases and J by 7 bases, with 16 bases left in between. Germline CDR1 MNHEY, CDR2 SMNVEV (reference sequence). The CDR3 is 13 residues long. The CDR3 DNA is TGTGCCAGCACCTCAGACAGCCTGGGGACCCAGTACTTC. Amino acid sequence: CASTSDSLGTQYF.

The chain uses TRBV30 and TRBJ1-5, with D hard to call. Germline values: CDR1 GTSNPN, CDR2 SVGIG (reference sequence). V lost 2 bases to trimming and J lost 4 bases, with 6 bases between them. This CDR3 contains 12 residues. In nucleotides, the CDR3 is TGTGCCTGGAGTCTACTTAATCAGCCCCAGCATTTT. It specifies CAWSLLNQPQHF.

This chain's CDR3 is CASSPNYAGDTQYF. The CDR3 bases are TGTGCCAGCAGCCCTAATTATGCGGGAGATACGCAGTATTTT. The chain carries TRBV9 and TRBJ2-3; a possible D gene is TRBD2 (5 bases). CDR3 length: 14 amino acids. Germline values: CDR1 SGDLS, CDR2 YYNGEE. The V gene lost 4 bases and the J gene lost 5 bases, with 14 bases spanning the gap.

The chain is built from TRBV28 and TRBJ1-1; D not certain. CDR1 is MDHEN, CDR2 SYDVKM, per germline. The germline V and J ends were trimmed by 7 bases and 1 base, with 13 bases remaining between them. The CDR3 has 14 residues. The CDR3 sequence: CASTPLYRNTEAFF. The CDR3 DNA reads as TGTGCCAGCACTCCCCTATACAGGAACACTGAAGCTTTCTTT. The full variable domain, in which reference TRBV28 and TRBJ1-1 provide the parts outside the CDR3, is DVKVTQSSRYLVKRTGEKVFLECVQDMDHENMFWYRQDPGLGLRLIYFSYDVKMKEKGDIPEGYSVSREKKERFSLILESASTNQTSMYLCASTPLYRNTEAFFGQGTRLTVV.

The chain couples TRBV11-2 to TRBJ2-3; TRBD2 might be the D (5 bases). Per germline, CDR1 SGHAT and CDR2 FQNNGV. Trimming removed 1 base from V and 5 bases from J, with 13 bases in between. The CDR3 is 15 amino acids. This chain's CDR3 is CASSLGGPSGDTQYF. The DNA for the CDR3 is TGTGCCAGCAGCTTAGGAGGGCCCTCGGGAGATACGCAGTATTTT.

The rearrangement links TRBV5-1 to TRBJ2-5; TRBD1 matches at 10 bases. Germline CDR1 reads SGHRS; CDR2 reads YFSETQ. Unmatched junction bases numbered 4, after V lost 3 bases and J lost 5 bases. The CDR3 sequence is 14 residues long. CDR3 in DNA: TGCGCCAGCAGCTGGGGGACAGGGGAGGAGACCCAGTACTTC. As protein: CASSWGTGEETQYF. Full variable domain (rest looked up from reference TRBV5-1 and TRBJ2-5): KAGVTQTPRYLIKTRGQQVTLSCSPISGHRSVSWYQQTPGQGLQFLFEYFSETQRNKGNFPGRFSGRQFSNSRSEMNVSTLELGDSALYLCASSWGTGEETQYFGPGTRLLVL.

The V gene is TRBV18, the J gene TRBJ2-3; 14 bases line up with TRBD2. Germline CDR1 KGHSH, CDR2 LQKENI. The CDR3 is 17 amino acids. Trimming took 0 bases from V and 8 from J; bases not matched to a gene: 7. The CDR3 here is CASSPPGTSGRMGTQYF. CDR3 nucleotide sequence: TGTGCCAGCTCACCACCTGGGACTAGCGGGAGAATGGGTACGCAGTATTTT.

The chain uses TRBV4-1 and TRBJ2-1, with 14 bases matching TRBD2. The CDR3 sequence is 17 residues long. V dropped 0 bases and J dropped 7; count of bases not matched to a gene: 5. In germline, CDR1 is MGHRA, CDR2 YSYEKL. CDR3 residues: CASSQEWGLAGANEQFF. CDR3 coding DNA: TGCGCCAGCAGCCAAGAATGGGGACTAGCGGGAGCAAATGAGCAGTTCTTC.

The chain joins TRBV28 to TRBJ2-5; TRBD1 is a possible D gene (5 bases). Germline loops: CDR1 MDHEN, CDR2 SYDVKM. The CDR3 is made up of 17 amino acids. Trimming stripped 2 bases from V and 4 bases from J, with 20 bases between. The CDR3 sequence is CASSLPRKGATRETQYF. Here the CDR3 DNA reads TGTGCCAGCAGTTTACCCCGGAAAGGGGCCACCAGAGAGACCCAGTACTTC. The full variable domain, with the rest looked up from reference TRBV28 and TRBJ2-5, is DVKVTQSSRYLVKRTGEKVFLECVQDMDHENMFWYRQDPGLGLRLIYFSYDVKMKEKGDIPEGYSVSREKKERFSLILESASTNQTSMYLCASSLPRKGATRETQYFGPGTRLLVL.

The rearrangement links TRBV18 to TRBJ2-6; a weak D match, TRBD1 (6 bases). This CDR3 spans 17 amino acids. Trimming pared 3 bases from V and 2 bases from J, leaving 14 bases between. The germline CDR1 and CDR2 sequences are KGHSH and LQKENI. CDR3 bases: TGTGCCAGCTCACCCTCCATTACAGGGACTGGGGCCAACGTCCTGACTTTC. This sequence encodes CASSPSITGTGANVLTF.

The V and J genes are TRBV5-1 and TRBJ1-2; no firm D call. Trimming stripped 1 base from V and 5 bases from J, with 12 bases between. This CDR3 has 14 residues. Per the germline V gene, CDR1 is SGHRS and CDR2 is YFSETQ. CDR3 nucleotide sequence: TGCGCCAGCAGCTTGTTGGACTCTTCATATGGCTACACCTTC. Translating it yields CASSLLDSSYGYTF.

CDR3 sequence (DNA): TGTGCCATCAGTGAGTCGGGACAGCGAGAGACCCAGTACTTC. Translating it yields CAISESGQRETQYF. This chain links TRBV10-3 with TRBJ2-5, with TRBD1 matching 7 bases. The CDR3 is made up of 14 amino acids. Trimming cost V 0 bases and J 4 bases; bases outside gene matches: 2. The germline V gene encodes CDR1 ENHRY and CDR2 SYGVKD.

The V gene is TRBV5-1, the J gene TRBJ2-1; TRBD2 might be the D (5 bases). V lost 1 base and J lost 8, with 13 bases in between. The CDR3 extends over 14 amino acids. Germline V CDR1 and CDR2: SGHRS, YFSETQ. Written as DNA, the CDR3 is TGCGCCAGCAGCTTGATGGTAGCGTGGGATGAGCAGTTCTTC. It yields the protein CASSLMVAWDEQFF.

This chain joins TRBV6-1 and TRBJ2-5; D call uncertain. The CDR3 is 13 amino acids. The ends were cut back, 2 bases at V and 5 bases at J, with 9 bases in the middle. The germline CDR1 and CDR2 sequences are MNHNS and SASEGT. The CDR3 DNA is TGTGCCAGCAGTGAATCGAGATCGGAGACCCAGTACTTC. Translating gives CASSESRSETQYF.

The chain is built from TRBV7-3 and TRBJ1-1; D perhaps matches TRBD1 (6 bases). Germline CDR1 is SGHTA and CDR2 is FQGTGA. The V end was cut by 6 bases, the J end by 7 bases, with 15 bases between. The CDR3 totals 13 residues. The CDR3 sequence: CASSYSQGGEAFF. CDR3 in DNA: TGTGCCAGCAGTTATTCGCAAGGGGGTGAAGCTTTCTTT.

The chain has TRBV5-1 and TRBJ2-5; 7 nucleotides align to TRBD2. The trim removed 6 bases at V and 2 bases at J, leaving 10 bases unmatched. Germline CDR1 is SGHRS and CDR2 is YFSETQ. CDR3 length equals 15 residues. CDR3 sequence reads: CASTGLSGGQETQYF. For the CDR3, the DNA is TGCGCCAGCACCGGTTTATCGGGAGGACAAGAGACCCAGTACTTC.

The chain has TRBV7-8 and TRBJ1-5, with a possible D match to TRBD1 (5 bases). The V and J ends lost 0 bases and 3 bases respectively, with 18 bases between them. The CDR3 contains 18 residues. The germline CDR1 and CDR2 sequences are SGHVS and FQNEAQ. CDR3 residues: CASSLALLGEVDNQPQHF. The CDR3 DNA follows: TGTGCCAGCAGCTTAGCGCTTTTAGGGGAAGTTGACAATCAGCCCCAGCATTTT.

This chain links TRBV5-1 with TRBJ2-7; 8 nucleotides agree with TRBD1. The CDR3 is 15 amino acids. The V gene's germline CDR1 is SGHRS and CDR2 YFSETQ. The V segment lost 0 bases and the J segment 5 bases; nucleotides outside the gene matches: 7. CDR3 in amino acids: CASSLATGGFNEQYF. DNA of the CDR3: TGCGCCAGCAGCTTGGCCACAGGGGGTTTCAACGAGCAGTACTTC.

The gene calls are TRBV5-1 and TRBJ2-2, with D possibly matching TRBD2 (6 bases). Per the germline V gene, CDR1 is SGHRS and CDR2 is YFSETQ. The CDR3 extends over 12 amino acids. V was clipped by 4 bases and J by 8 bases, with 9 bases between them. The CDR3 DNA follows: TGCGCCAGCAGCCGGGGGTCGGGGGAGCTGTTTTTT. Translating gives CASSRGSGELFF.

V and J are TRBV6-5 and TRBJ2-7; unclear D gene. The CDR3 spans 14 residues. Germline V CDR1 and CDR2: MNHEY, SVGAGI. Trimming removed 4 bases at V and 2 bases at J, with 12 bases between. The CDR3 loop reads CASSSTAFAYEQYF. The CDR3 region has the DNA TGTGCCAGCAGTTCCACAGCATTCGCCTACGAGCAGTACTTC.

As concerns this clone: The sample carries other DNA sequences with the same CDR3. The chain recombines TRBV6-5 with TRBJ2-2; tentative D call: TRBD1 (5 bases). CDR3 size: 13 residues. Trimming took 8 bases from V and 6 from J, leaving 13 bases between them. Germline assignment: CDR1 MNHEY and CDR2 SVGAGI. CDR3 nucleotide sequence: TGTGCCAGCCAGCAAAGGGGTGCCGGGGAGCTGTTTTTT. This sequence encodes CASQQRGAGELFF.